What follows is one T cell receptor beta chain and its context. What it binds is not known. UMI-tagged 5'RACE template switching yielded the TCR beta cDNA. Using the 5' RACE reads, TCRdb records one entry per CDR3 protein without DNA. This repertoire includes hundreds of thousands of distinct CDR3 sequences. The sample originates from a study of T cells expressing NK-cell markers. On the study more broadly: Beta-chain profiling covered CD3+CD56+NKG2C+, CD3+CD56+NKG2C- and CD3+CD56-NKG2C+ sorted subsets. One of the eight sequenced donors was seronegative, whereas the other seven were HCMV-seropositive. General study results and limits: Certain NKG2C+ T cell clones were expanded, and their HCMV specificity remained unclear.

The CDR3 loop spans 15 amino acids. Germline values: CDR1 SQVTM, CDR2 ANQGSEA. This TCR derives from a woman between 18 and 75 years old in good health. Sequencing was carried out using blood T cells: a sorted CD56 or NKG2C T cell subset, CD4+ or CD8+ T cells, or bulk PBMC T cells (not recorded which). This chain connects TRBV29-1 to TRBJ1-2; there is no DNA to check the TCRdb D call of TRBD1. The CDR3: CSVEERGGAGYGYTF.